What follows are 25 T cell receptor beta chains derived from one specimen sequenced in a study of regulatory and conventional T cells in RAG deficiency. Genomic DNA came from blood regulatory T cells gated CD4+ CD25-high CD127-low. Sequenced by immunoSEQ multiplex PCR; TCRdb stores in-frame clones only, minus some. The table shows about 9,400 clones, with 89% occurring only once. This sample was also put to use in a study of regulatory T cells. This second study says: Primers: 52 TRBV forward and 13 TRBJ reverse.

Input material: Tregs sorted from blood. Receptors were obtained from a human donor in good health.

J is TRBJ1-2 and V is TRBV28; D uncertain. CDR3 length equals 11 residues. Per germline, CDR1 MDHEN and CDR2 SYDVKM. V was trimmed by 6 bases and J by 2 bases, leaving 4 bases between them. The CDR3 nucleotides are TGTGCCAGCAGACGGAACTATGGCTACACCTTC. Translating it yields CASRRNYGYTF.

This clone occurred once. The V and J genes are TRBV7-9 and TRBJ2-5; D might be TRBD1 (6 bases). Germline V CDR1 and CDR2: SEHNR, FQNEAQ (reference sequence). The CDR3 is made up of 11 amino acids. V lost 11 bases and J 1 base, leaving 8 bases between the germline ends. The CDR3 DNA follows: TGTGCCGGGGGCCGCCAAGAGACCCAGTACTTC. This translates into CAGGRQETQYF.

This rearrangement joins TRBV5-5 to TRBJ2-7; 8 bases match TRBD1. Germline values: CDR1 SGHKS, CDR2 YYEKEE (reference sequence). V was clipped by 7 bases and J by 4 bases; unmatched bases: 7. The CDR3 has 13 amino acids. The CDR3 region is CASARDRLYEQYF. CDR3 bases: TGTGCCAGCGCCCGGGACAGGCTATACGAGCAGTACTTC.

This chain uses TRBV18 with TRBJ2-7, with 9 bases fitting TRBD1. V lost 1 base, J lost 2 bases, and 9 bases stayed unmatched. The CDR3 extends over 17 amino acids. Germline V gives CDR1 KGHSH, CDR2 LQKENI. In DNA form, the CDR3 reads TGTGCCAGCTCACCACGGGGGACAGGGCAGGTGCCCTACGAGCAGTACTTC. Encoded protein: CASSPRGTGQVPYEQYF.

With respect to this clone: One end of the junction does not line up with germline, which may come from a read error. The J gene is TRBJ2-5, the V gene TRBV11-2, with 8 bases that match TRBD2. Germline CDR1 is SGHAT and CDR2 is FQNNGV. The CDR3 totals 15 residues. In DNA form, the CDR3 reads TGTGCCAGCAGCTTAAAGGCAGCGGGAGTGGGCGAGGAACACTTC. Translated, it gives CASSLKAAGVGEEHF.

J is TRBJ2-1 and V is TRBV5-5; 7 bases agree with TRBD1. The CDR3 consists of 16 residues. The germline V gene encodes CDR1 SGHKS and CDR2 YYEKEE (reference sequence). Trimming at V came to 1 base and at J to 0 bases, leaving 4 bases not matched to a gene. The CDR3 DNA follows: TGTGCCAGCAGCTTGCGACAGGGTAGCTCCTACAATGAGCAGTTCTTC. Its translation is CASSLRQGSSYNEQFF.

This chain uses TRBV18 with TRBJ2-7, with 12 bases matching TRBD2. From germline, CDR1 is KGHSH and CDR2 LQKENI. V lost 5 bases, J lost 5 bases, and 7 bases stayed unmatched. This CDR3 has 15 residues. CDR3 protein: CASSILAGGRDEQYF. The CDR3 DNA reads TGTGCCAGCTCAATACTAGCGGGAGGTCGAGACGAGCAGTACTTC.

The chain links TRBV5-4 to TRBJ2-3, with 11 bases fitting TRBD2. V lost 6 bases and J lost 2; bases outside the gene matches: 8. CDR1 SGHNT and CDR2 YYREEE come from the germline V gene (reference sequence). The CDR3 extends over 16 amino acids. The CDR3 bases are TGTGCCAGCAAACTAGCGGGGGTGAGATCCACAGATACGCAGTATTTT. It codes for CASKLAGVRSTDTQYF. The full variable domain, in which reference TRBV5-4 and TRBJ2-3 provide the parts outside the CDR3, is ETGVTQSPTHLIKTRGQQVTLRCSSQSGHNTVSWYQQALGQGPQFIFQYYREEENGRGNFPPRFSGLQFPNYSSELNVNALELDDSALYLCASKLAGVRSTDTQYFGPGTRLTVL.

The chain couples TRBV12-2 to TRBJ2-7; TRBD2, the table's D call, lacks a check against the DNA. TRBV12-2 is given as a pseudogene. This CDR3 has 17 amino acids. The CDR3 nucleotides read TGTGCAAGTCGTCCCGGGACTAGCGGGGGGGCAGGGTACGAGCAGTACTTC. This codes for CASRPGTSGGAGYEQYF.

This clone was detected only once. V gene TRBV4-2 combines with J gene TRBJ1-6; D uncertain. Germline lookup yields CDR1 LGHNA and CDR2 YNFKEQ. Trimming took off 7 bases at V and 4 bases at J, with 11 bases between the two ends. This CDR3 contains 14 residues. The CDR3 spells CASTERVYNSPLHF. The CDR3 DNA is TGTGCCAGCACTGAGAGGGTGTATAATTCACCCCTCCACTTT.

This clone was detected only a few times. The V and J genes are TRBV21-1 and TRBJ2-5; the table calls TRBD1, which could not be checked here. TRBV21-1 is flagged as a pseudogene. The CDR3 runs to 14 residues. CDR3 coding DNA: TGTGCCAGCAGCAGGTCCACAGTAGGAGAGACCCAGTACTTC. As protein: CASSRSTVGETQYF.

The chain is built from TRBV9 and TRBJ1-2; TRBD1 might be the D (6 bases). The CDR3 totals 16 residues. The germline CDR1 and CDR2 sequences are SGDLS and YYNGEE. V was trimmed by 0 bases and J by 4 bases, leaving 16 bases between them. CDR3 loop: CASSVGVKGDLYGYTF. CDR3 nucleotides: TGTGCCAGCAGCGTAGGGGTGAAGGGGGATCTCTATGGCTACACCTTC.

This chain links TRBV7-8 with TRBJ2-2, with TRBD1 matching 9 bases. Germline loops: CDR1 SGHVS, CDR2 FQNEAQ. The V segment lost 2 bases and the J segment 2 bases; nucleotides outside the gene matches: 9. The CDR3 covers 18 residues. This chain's CDR3 is CASSLRPWTGDNTGELFF. The DNA for the CDR3 is TGTGCCAGCAGCTTACGTCCTTGGACAGGGGACAACACCGGGGAGCTGTTTTTT.

The chain joins TRBV5-1 to TRBJ2-5; D unresolved. The V end lost 1 base, the J end lost 2 bases, and 6 bases lay between the germline ends. Germline-derived CDR1 and CDR2 are SGHRS and YFSETQ. This CDR3 is 13 amino acids long. The CDR3 nucleotides are TGCGCCAGCAGCTTGATCCAACAAGAGACCCAGTACTTC. Protein: CASSLIQQETQYF. The full variable domain, rest sourced from reference TRBV5-1 and TRBJ2-5, is KAGVTQTPRYLIKTRGQQVTLSCSPISGHRSVSWYQQTPGQGLQFLFEYFSETQRNKGNFPGRFSGRQFSNSRSEMNVSTLELGDSALYLCASSLIQQETQYFGPGTRLLVL.

The V gene is TRBV5-8, the J gene TRBJ2-3; D is perhaps TRBD2 (5 bases). Germline V gene lookup returns CDR1 SGHTS and CDR2 YDEGEE. The CDR3 spans 16 residues. Trimming left V 0 bases short and J 3 bases short, with 14 bases between. The DNA for the CDR3 is TGTGCCAGCAGCTTGGCCGCTAGCTTAACTACAGATACGCAGTATTTT. Its translation: CASSLAASLTTDTQYF.

V is TRBV7-9 and J is TRBJ1-4; perhaps TRBD1 as D (5 bases). This CDR3 is built from 17 residues. The ends were cut back, 5 bases at V and 8 bases at J, with 24 bases in the middle. The germline CDR1 and CDR2 sequences are SEHNR and FQNEAQ (reference sequence). The CDR3 spells CASSPNGPFKGREKLFF. CDR3 nucleotide sequence: TGTGCCAGCAGCCCCAACGGCCCTTTTAAGGGACGAGAAAAACTGTTTTTT.

This chain joins TRBV19 and TRBJ2-4; D is unresolved. CDR3 size: 15 residues. V was clipped by 7 bases and J by 2 bases, with 15 bases between them. Germline lookup yields CDR1 LNHDA and CDR2 SQIVND (reference sequence). CDR3 in amino acids: CASNDGVYSKNIQYF. In nucleotides, the CDR3 is TGTGCCAGTAACGATGGGGTCTACTCCAAAAACATTCAGTACTTC.

The chain employs TRBV4-2 and TRBJ2-2; D is uncertain. V dropped 5 bases and J dropped 0 bases, with 4 bases sitting between them. From germline, CDR1 is LGHNA and CDR2 YNFKEQ. This CDR3 is built from 13 residues. The CDR3 DNA sequence: TGTGCCAGCAGCGGAGCGAACACCGGGGAGCTGTTTTTT. Amino acids: CASSGANTGELFF.

CDR3 sequence (DNA): TGCAGCGTCCAGATCCCTAACTATGGCTACACCTTC. This encodes CSVQIPNYGYTF. V gene TRBV29-1 combines with J gene TRBJ1-2, with D unclear. Germline V CDR1 and CDR2: SQVTM, ANQGSEA. V was trimmed by 6 bases and J by 0 bases, leaving 8 bases between them. The CDR3 totals 12 residues. Supplemented by reference TRBV29-1 and TRBJ1-2, the full variable domain reads SAVISQKPSRDICQRGTSLTIQCQVDSQVTMMFWYRQQPGQSLTLIATANQGSEATYESGFVIDKFPISRPNLTFSTLTVSNMSPEDSSIYLCSVQIPNYGYTFGSGTRLTVV.

V and J are TRBV7-8 and TRBJ1-1, with 11 bases that match TRBD1. The length of the CDR3 is 16 residues. Germline V gives CDR1 SGHVS, CDR2 FQNEAQ. The junction had 6 bases not matched to a gene; V was cut back by 3 bases and J by 3 bases. The CDR3 DNA follows: TGTGCCAGCAGCTTTGGACAGGGGGCGACGTACACTGAAGCTTTCTTT. Residues: CASSFGQGATYTEAFF.

This clone showed up just once. The gene calls are TRBV6-5 and TRBJ2-7; D ambiguous. The germline gives CDR1 MNHEY, CDR2 SVGAGI. CDR3 length equals 12 residues. V lost 0 bases, J lost 7 bases, and 7 bases lay in between. CDR3: CASSYSPQEQYF. DNA for the CDR3: TGTGCCAGCAGTTACTCCCCCCAGGAGCAGTACTTC.

The CDR3 is CASSRTLDSPLHF. The DNA for the CDR3 is TGTGCCAGCAGCCGGACCTTGGATTCACCCCTCCACTTT. The chain is built from TRBV7-2 and TRBJ1-6; no clear D. Trimming took 5 bases from V and 8 from J, leaving 10 bases between them. This CDR3 spans 13 amino acids. Germline V gene sequence: CDR1 SGHTA, CDR2 FQGNSA.

The rearrangement joins TRBV11-2 to TRBJ2-3; D may be TRBD1 (6 bases). V shed 1 base and J shed 10 bases, with 15 bases lying between them. CDR3 length equals 14 residues. Germline V gene data show CDR1 as SGHAT and CDR2 as FQNNGV. This chain's CDR3 is CASSLVSGGHPQYF. The CDR3 DNA reads as TGTGCCAGCAGCTTAGTCTCTGGGGGACATCCGCAGTATTTT. The full variable domain, its missing parts supplied by reference TRBV11-2 and TRBJ2-3, is EAGVAQSPRYKIIEKRQSVAFWCNPISGHATLYWYQQILGQGPKLLIQFQNNGVVDDSQLPKDRFSAERLKGVDSTLKIQPAKLEDSAVYLCASSLVSGGHPQYFGPGTRLTVL.

The rearrangement uses TRBV6-5 and TRBJ1-5; tentatively, D is TRBD1 (6 bases). This CDR3 is 14 amino acids long. The germline gives CDR1 MNHEY, CDR2 SVGAGI. Trimming took 5 bases from V and 4 from J, leaving 12 bases between them. For the CDR3, the DNA is TGTGCCAGCAGTCAGGGGCAGGGAAATCAGCCCCAGCATTTT. This codes for CASSQGQGNQPQHF.

The chain recombines TRBV1 with TRBJ2-5; the table's D gene call, TRBD2, was not cross checked with the DNA. The J call may be faulty, since TRBJ2-7 better matches the DNA end. TRBV1 has pseudogene status. The CDR3 is made up of 15 amino acids. CDR3 DNA sequence: TGCACCAGCAGCCAAGAGACTAGCGGGGCCAACGAGCAGTACTTC. The encoded protein is CTSSQETSGANEQYF.